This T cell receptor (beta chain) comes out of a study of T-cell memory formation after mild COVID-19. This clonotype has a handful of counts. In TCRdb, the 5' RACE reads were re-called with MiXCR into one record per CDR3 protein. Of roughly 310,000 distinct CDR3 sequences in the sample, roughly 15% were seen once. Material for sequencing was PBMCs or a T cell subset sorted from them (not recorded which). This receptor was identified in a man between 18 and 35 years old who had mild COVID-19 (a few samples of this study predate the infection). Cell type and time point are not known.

This CDR3 is CASSSTREETQYF. For the CDR3, the DNA is TGTGCCAGCAGCTCCACCAGGGAGGAGACCCAGTACTTC. This sequence joins TRBV11-3 and TRBJ2-5; perhaps D is TRBD1 or TRBD2 (5 bases each). Germline V lookup: CDR1 SGHNT, CDR2 YENEEA. V was clipped by 4 bases and J by 5 bases, with 11 bases between them. The CDR3 spans 13 residues.